This T cell receptor (beta chain) was recorded in a study of beta chain features in type 1 diabetes. Study outcomes and limitations: Across patients, naive, central memory and Treg TCRB repertoires exhibited apparently greater similarity than was observed across healthy donors.

Per germline, CDR1 SGHRS and CDR2 YFSETQ. The V and J ends lost 3 bases and 3 bases respectively, with 13 bases between them. The CDR3 is made up of 16 amino acids. Every bit of the isolated RNA underwent reverse transcription, so sequencing read expressed TCRB transcripts. Here immunoSEQ multiplex PCR was the method, and the copy in TCRdb shows in-frame clones only, minus some. Of about 130,000 clones in the sample, 9.2% were seen once. The single heparinised draw taken from each donor contained around 100 mL of blood on average. With regard to this clone: Its target is not known.

The receptor's source is a man aged 18 to 35 in good health. Source material: central memory CD4+ T cells from blood. The chain is built from TRBV5-1 and TRBJ2-6, with D perhaps TRBD1 (5 bases). DNA of the CDR3: TGCGCCAGCAGCTACCTCACAGGCGGTGGGGCCAACGTCCTGACTTTC. Protein product: CASSYLTGGGANVLTF. Full variable domain (outside the CDR3, taken from reference TRBV5-1 and TRBJ2-6): KAGVTQTPRYLIKTRGQQVTLSCSPISGHRSVSWYQQTPGQGLQFLFEYFSETQRNKGNFPGRFSGRQFSNSRSEMNVSTLELGDSALYLCASSYLTGGGANVLTFGAGSRLTVL.